The text below deals with one TCR beta chain. No antigen is known for it. No base quality information exists; no much larger clone differs at one position. This sample is part of a study of immune characteristics of hereditary and idiopathic chronic pancreatitis. General notes on the study: Local pancreatic immune cells and TCRbeta repertoires were profiled in hereditary and idiopathic chronic pancreatitis and were compared with control organ donor pancreases. In total, 5 control pancreases, roughly 7 hereditary chronic pancreatitis pancreases and roughly six idiopathic chronic pancreatitis pancreases underwent TCRbeta sequencing. Minimal in vitro experimental manipulation of pancreas-infiltrating T cells was the reason the gDNA-based approach was selected. The research as a whole found: Because patient tissue could only be obtained at the time of TPIAT, differences in disease duration may have influenced the immune findings. Both chronic pancreatitis groups showed significantly increased TCRbeta repertoire diversity and reduced clonality versus controls. Differences in Vbeta-Jbeta gene family usage, including TRBV10, TRBV19, TRBV23 and TRBV5, were found between hereditary and idiopathic chronic pancreatitis. Among 13 chronic pancreatitis patients, higher numbers of productive TCR rearrangements went along with higher disease severity scores, showing a positive correlation. Chronic pancreatitis caused by alcohol use was excluded from the study.

Patients undergoing total pancreatectomy with islet autotransplantation (TPIAT) were the source of the chronic pancreatitis pancreas tissue. No known history of diabetes was present in the included chronic pancreatitis patients. Genomic DNA was extracted directly from bulk pancreas tissue, without T cell sorting, for TCRbeta sequencing. At two US centers, pancreas tissues from patients and organ donors were collected on a consecutive basis. The method behind the library was the immunoSEQ multiplex PCR assay. The TCRbeta CDR3 region and neighboring sequences were amplified from pancreatic genomic DNA and then sequenced. Per the authors' processing: Repertoire diversity was measured as a mean normalized Shannon-Wiener index, alongside productive clonality and productive rearrangement counts. The nonparametric Mann-Whitney U test was used to compare repertoire metrics between the control and chronic pancreatitis groups. A shared clonotype was defined as a CDR3beta sequence with the same amino acid composition and length across subjects. Entries here come from immuneACCESS through TCRdb and include only in-frame sequences with V and J called. Some clones fail to appear in such tables; in the studies checked, an unresolved V gene covers under half of the shortfall, and the cause of the remainder is unknown. V and J calls and clone size are copied from that table; D and trimming were computed from the DNA. The sample profile shows some 15,000 clones; over 70% of them were found once. In total, the top ten clones hold about 14% of the sample.

Germline trimming: 6 bases from V, 3 bases from J; junction bases outside gene matches: 3. Inclusive of the bounding cysteine and phenylalanine, the CDR3 is 13 residues long. Just CDR3 DNA is preserved here, 39 bases in frame from base 1. From the germline V gene (reference sequence), CDR1 is SEHNR and CDR2 is FQNEAQ. Input material: pancreas tissue with hereditary chronic pancreatitis. The chain employs TRBV7-9 and TRBJ1-2, and 8 junctional nucleotides match TRBD1. The sequence came from a human donor with chronic pancreatitis. The sequenced DNA is TGTGCCAGCAGTCGACAGGGGCACTATGGCTACACCTTC. Its translation reads: CASSRQGHYGYTF.